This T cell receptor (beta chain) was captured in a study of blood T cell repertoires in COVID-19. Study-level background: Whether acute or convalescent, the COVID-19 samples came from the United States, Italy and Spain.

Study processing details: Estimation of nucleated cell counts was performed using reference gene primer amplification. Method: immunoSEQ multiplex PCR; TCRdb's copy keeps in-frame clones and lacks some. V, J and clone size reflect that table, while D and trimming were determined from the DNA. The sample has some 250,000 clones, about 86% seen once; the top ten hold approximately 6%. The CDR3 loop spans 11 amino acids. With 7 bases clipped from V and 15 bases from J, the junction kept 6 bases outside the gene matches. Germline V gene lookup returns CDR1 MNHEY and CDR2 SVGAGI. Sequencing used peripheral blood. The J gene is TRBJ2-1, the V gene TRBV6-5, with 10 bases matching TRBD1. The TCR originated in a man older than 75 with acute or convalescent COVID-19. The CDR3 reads CASTGTGVRFF. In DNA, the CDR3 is TGTGCCAGCACCGGGACAGGGGTAAGGTTCTTC.